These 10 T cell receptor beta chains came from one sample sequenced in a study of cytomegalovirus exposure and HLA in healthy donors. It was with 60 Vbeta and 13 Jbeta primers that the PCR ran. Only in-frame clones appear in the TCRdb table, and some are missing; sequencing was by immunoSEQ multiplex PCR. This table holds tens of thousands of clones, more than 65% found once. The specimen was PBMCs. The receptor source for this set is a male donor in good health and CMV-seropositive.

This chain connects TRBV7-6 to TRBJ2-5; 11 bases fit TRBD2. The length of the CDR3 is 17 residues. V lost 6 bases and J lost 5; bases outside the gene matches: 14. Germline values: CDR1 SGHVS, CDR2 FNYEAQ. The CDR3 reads CASSEGALAGAGETQYF. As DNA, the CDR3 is TGTGCCAGCAGTGAGGGGGCACTAGCGGGAGCGGGGGAGACCCAGTACTTC.

DNA of the CDR3: TGCGCCAGCCCCGCAGGGACTAGCGGGCTACCGGGGTGCGGGGAGCTGTTTTTT. This sequence encodes CASPAGTSGLPGCGELFF. The chain employs TRBV10-1 and TRBJ2-2; 12 bases map to TRBD2. The V segment lost 8 bases and the J segment 7 bases; nucleotides outside the gene matches: 17. Germline CDR1 WNHNN, CDR2 SYGVQD (reference sequence). The CDR3 runs to 18 residues.

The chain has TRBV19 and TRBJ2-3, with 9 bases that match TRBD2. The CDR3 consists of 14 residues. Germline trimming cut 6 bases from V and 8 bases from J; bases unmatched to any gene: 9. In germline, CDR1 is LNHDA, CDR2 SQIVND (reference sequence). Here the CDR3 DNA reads TGTGCCAGTAGCCGGGAAGGGACTAGCTTTACGCAGTATTTT. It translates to CASSREGTSFTQYF.

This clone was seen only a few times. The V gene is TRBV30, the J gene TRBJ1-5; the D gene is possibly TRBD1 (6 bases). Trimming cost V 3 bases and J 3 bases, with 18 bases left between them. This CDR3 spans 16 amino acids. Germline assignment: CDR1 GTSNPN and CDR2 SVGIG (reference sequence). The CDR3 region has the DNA TGTGCCTGGAGAGGGAAAGGGGGTAGCGACAATCAGCCCCAGCATTTT. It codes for CAWRGKGGSDNQPQHF.

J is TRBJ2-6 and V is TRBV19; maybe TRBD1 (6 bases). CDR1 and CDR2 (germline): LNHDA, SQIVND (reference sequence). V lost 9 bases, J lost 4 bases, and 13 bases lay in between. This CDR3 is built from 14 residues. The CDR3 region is CASTGSYGANVLTF. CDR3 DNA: TGTGCCAGCACAGGGTCTTACGGGGCCAACGTCCTGACTTTC.

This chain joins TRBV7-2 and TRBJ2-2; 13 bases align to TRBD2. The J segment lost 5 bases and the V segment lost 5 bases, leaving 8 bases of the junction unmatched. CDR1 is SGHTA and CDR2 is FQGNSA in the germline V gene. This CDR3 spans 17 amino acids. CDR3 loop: CASSRIGLAGETGELFF. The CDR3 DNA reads TGTGCCAGCAGCCGAATCGGACTAGCGGGGGAGACCGGGGAGCTGTTTTTT.

In DNA, the CDR3 is TGCGCCAGCAGCTTGGGACAGCCTTCTAACTATGGCTACACCTTC. Residues: CASSLGQPSNYGYTF. The chain carries TRBV5-1 and TRBJ1-2; a weak D match, TRBD1 (5 bases). The CDR3 runs to 15 residues. Trimming removed 0 bases from V and 0 bases from J, with 9 bases in between. CDR1 and CDR2 (germline): SGHRS, YFSETQ. Together with reference TRBV5-1 and TRBJ1-2, the CDR3 gives the full variable domain: KAGVTQTPRYLIKTRGQQVTLSCSPISGHRSVSWYQQTPGQGLQFLFEYFSETQRNKGNFPGRFSGRQFSNSRSEMNVSTLELGDSALYLCASSLGQPSNYGYTFGSGTRLTVV.

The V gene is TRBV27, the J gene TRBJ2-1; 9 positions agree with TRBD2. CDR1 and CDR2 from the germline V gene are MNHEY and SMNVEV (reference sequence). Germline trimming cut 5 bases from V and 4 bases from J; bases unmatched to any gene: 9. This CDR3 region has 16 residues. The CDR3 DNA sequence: TGTGCCAGCAGTACACGAGCGGGGGGCTTGTACAATGAGCAGTTCTTC. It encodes CASSTRAGGLYNEQFF.

The CDR3 DNA reads TGTGCCAGCAGCCTAGACAGGGACTATGGCTACACCTTC. As protein: CASSLDRDYGYTF. V gene TRBV6-5 combines with J gene TRBJ1-2; TRBD1 aligns across 7 bases. This CDR3 has 13 residues. Germline V gene lookup returns CDR1 MNHEY and CDR2 SVGAGI. V trimming: 6 bases; J trimming: 3 bases; junction bases outside the gene matches: 4.

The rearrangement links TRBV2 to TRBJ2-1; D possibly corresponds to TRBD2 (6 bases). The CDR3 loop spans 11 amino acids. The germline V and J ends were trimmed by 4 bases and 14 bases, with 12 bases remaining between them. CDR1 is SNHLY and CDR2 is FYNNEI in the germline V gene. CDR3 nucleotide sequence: TGTGCCAGCAGTGTCGGGGGTAAGAAGTTCTTC. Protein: CASSVGGKKFF.